Presented here are 27 T cell receptor beta chains from one specimen sequenced in a study of T cell responses to AZD1222 COVID-19 vaccine. Profiled with immunoSEQ multiplex PCR; TCRdb holds only in-frame clones, not every one. Among about 150,000 clones, 90% were seen once, and the ten largest hold over 1.2%. The sample here was peripheral blood, taken on day 0 of AZD1222 vaccination. The receptors come from an adult in good health.

The J gene is TRBJ1-1, the V gene TRBV6-5, with 8 positions matching TRBD1. V lost 4 bases to trimming and J lost 1 base; unmatched junction nucleotides: 5. The CDR3 is made up of 15 amino acids. CDR1 and CDR2 (germline): MNHEY, SVGAGI. In DNA, the CDR3 is TGTGCCAGCAGTTTTGGGACAGGAACGAACACTGAAGCTTTCTTT. Translating it yields CASSFGTGTNTEAFF.

As for this clone: One end of the junction varies from germline; a read error may be responsible. The CDR3 nucleotides are TGTGCTAGCAGCTTAGCGGGACGTAGCACAGATACGCAGTATTTT. It yields the protein CASSLAGRSTDTQYF. This rearrangement joins TRBV7-7 to TRBJ2-3, with TRBD2 matching over 8 bases. The CDR3 is 15 residues long. Germline CDR1 and CDR2: SSHAT and FNYEAQ (reference sequence).

This chain connects TRBV14 to TRBJ1-2, with D hard to call. The CDR3 consists of 13 residues. Germline V gene sequence: CDR1 SGHDN, CDR2 FVKESK. Trimming left V 3 bases short and J 4 bases short, with 9 bases between. CDR3 nucleotide sequence: TGTGCCAGCAGCCAGGTAGTCAGCTATGGCTACACCTTC. This gives the protein CASSQVVSYGYTF.

The chain is built from TRBV11-2 and TRBJ2-1, with D possibly TRBD1 on 6 matching bases. The CDR3 extends over 16 amino acids. Trimming took 5 bases from V and 2 from J, leaving 16 bases between them. CDR1 and CDR2 (germline): SGHAT, FQNNGV. The CDR3 region has the DNA TGTGCCAGCAGCCCAAGAGGGCAGGGGACCTACAATGAGCAGTTCTTC. Its protein is CASSPRGQGTYNEQFF.

The chain couples TRBV11-2 to TRBJ1-1, with D unclear. The CDR3 loop spans 17 amino acids. Germline CDR1 and CDR2: SGHAT and FQNNGV. The V and J ends lost 0 bases and 0 bases respectively, with 14 bases between them. CDR3 residues: CASSLDSVGRVNTEAFF. The DNA for the CDR3 is TGTGCCAGCAGCTTAGATTCGGTTGGGAGGGTGAACACTGAAGCTTTCTTT. Full variable domain (remainder filled in from reference TRBV11-2 and TRBJ1-1): EAGVAQSPRYKIIEKRQSVAFWCNPISGHATLYWYQQILGQGPKLLIQFQNNGVVDDSQLPKDRFSAERLKGVDSTLKIQPAKLEDSAVYLCASSLDSVGRVNTEAFFGQGTRLTVV.

The chain uses TRBV6-5 and TRBJ2-5; 7 bases line up with TRBD1. CDR3 size: 12 residues. V shed 6 bases, J shed 5 bases, and the junction held 3 bases outside the gene matches. Germline V gene lookup returns CDR1 MNHEY and CDR2 SVGAGI. CDR3 residues: CASSDRAETQYF. Written as DNA, the CDR3 is TGTGCCAGCAGCGACAGGGCGGAGACCCAGTACTTC.

The chain joins TRBV6-1 to TRBJ2-7, with D possibly TRBD1 on 6 matching bases. The germline gives CDR1 MNHNS, CDR2 SASEGT. The CDR3 is 15 residues long. The V and J ends lost 1 base and 4 bases respectively, with 14 bases between them. CDR3 amino acids: CASSEVLYRAYEQYF. The DNA for the CDR3 is TGTGCCAGCAGTGAAGTATTGTACAGGGCTTACGAGCAGTACTTC.

The genes are TRBV11-3 and TRBJ2-7; D is perhaps TRBD2 (5 bases). The CDR3 runs to 14 residues. Trimming left V 1 base short and J 1 base short, with 8 bases between. CDR1 is SGHNT, CDR2 YENEEA, per germline. The DNA of the CDR3 is TGTGCCAGCAGCTTAGTGAGGGTTTCCTACGAGCAGTACTTC. This sequence encodes CASSLVRVSYEQYF.

The V call is TRBV28, the J call TRBJ1-1; 9 bases map to TRBD1. There are 16 residues in the CDR3. Trimming removed 6 bases from V and 4 bases from J; junction bases left unmatched: 12. The germline CDR1 and CDR2 sequences are MDHEN and SYDVKM. The CDR3: CASSFTTGQGPTEAFF. DNA for the CDR3: TGTGCCAGCAGCTTCACTACGGGACAGGGTCCCACTGAAGCTTTCTTT. The full variable domain, with the rest looked up from reference TRBV28 and TRBJ1-1, is DVKVTQSSRYLVKRTGEKVFLECVQDMDHENMFWYRQDPGLGLRLIYFSYDVKMKEKGDIPEGYSVSREKKERFSLILESASTNQTSMYLCASSFTTGQGPTEAFFGQGTRLTVV.

The chain has TRBV27 and TRBJ1-2; D might be TRBD1 (5 bases). V was shortened by 5 bases and J by 4 bases, with 14 bases between the two germline ends. Per the germline V gene, CDR1 is MNHEY and CDR2 is SMNVEV (reference sequence). CDR3 length: 14 amino acids. The CDR3 bases are TGTGCCAGCAGTACGGTAAGGGGCGGCTATGGCTACACCTTC. Protein product: CASSTVRGGYGYTF.

V usage is TRBV24-1 and J usage is TRBJ2-1; 7 nucleotides match TRBD1. The CDR3 is 14 residues long. Germline V CDR1 and CDR2: KGHDR, SFDVKD. The V gene end was trimmed by 5 bases and the J gene end by 3 bases; junction bases not matched to a gene: 3. In DNA form, the CDR3 reads TGTGCCACCAGTGTGGCAGGGGGCTACAATGAGCAGTTCTTC. Its protein product is CATSVAGGYNEQFF.

This rearrangement joins TRBV7-2 to TRBJ2-4; D ambiguous. Germline values: CDR1 SGHTA, CDR2 FQGNSA. The V end was cut by 2 bases, the J end by 9 bases, with 5 bases between. The CDR3 runs to 11 residues. The CDR3 is CASSLTTIQYF. CDR3 bases: TGTGCCAGCAGCTTAACTACCATTCAGTACTTC.

This clone appeared a single time. The chain recombines TRBV7-2 with TRBJ2-7; 9 nucleotides align to TRBD2. CDR1 SGHTA and CDR2 FQGNSA come from the germline V gene. V lost 5 bases and J lost 1; bases outside the gene matches: 3. The CDR3 totals 14 residues. CDR3 DNA sequence: TGTGCCAGCAGCCCCGGACTAGCGTCCTACGAGCAGTACTTC. Translation: CASSPGLASYEQYF.

The rearrangement joins TRBV5-1 to TRBJ2-7; possibly TRBD1 or TRBD2 for D (5 bases each). Per the germline V gene, CDR1 is SGHRS and CDR2 is YFSETQ. V lost 2 bases to trimming and J lost 2 bases, with 14 bases between them. The CDR3 covers 15 residues. CDR3 region: CASSLQTTGPYEQYF. CDR3 bases: TGCGCCAGCAGCTTACAGACGACGGGGCCCTACGAGCAGTACTTC.

V is TRBV3-1 (or the pseudogene TRBV3-2) and J is TRBJ2-7; D may match TRBD1 or TRBD2 (6 bases each). The germline V gene has CDR1 LGHDT and CDR2 YNNKEL (reference sequence). Trimming cost V 4 bases and J 3 bases, with 13 bases left between them. CDR3 length: 14 residues. CDR3 in amino acids: CASSPRGGYYEQYF. CDR3 coding DNA: TGTGCCAGCAGCCCACGAGGGGGGTACTACGAGCAGTACTTC.

The V call is TRBV27, the J call TRBJ2-3, with D possibly being TRBD2 (5 bases). The CDR3 consists of 18 residues. The V gene's germline CDR1 is MNHEY and CDR2 SMNVEV (reference sequence). Trimming pared 1 base from V and 0 bases from J, leaving 17 bases between. The CDR3 DNA reads as TGTGCCAGCAGTTTATTTTTCCTGGGCGGGTCTAGCACAGATACGCAGTATTTT. Protein product: CASSLFFLGGSSTDTQYF.

V is TRBV18 and J is TRBJ2-5; D is unclear. Trimming shortened V by 1 base and J by 1 base, and 10 bases separated the two germline ends. The CDR3 is made up of 15 amino acids. Germline-derived CDR1 and CDR2 are KGHSH and LQKENI. The DNA for the CDR3 is TGTGCCAGCTCACCACTAAAGCAGTCCCAAGAGACCCAGTACTTC. It translates to CASSPLKQSQETQYF.

The rearrangement links TRBV2 to TRBJ1-3, with D maybe TRBD1 (5 bases). Trimming removed 7 bases from V and 4 bases from J, with 14 bases in between. CDR3 length: 14 residues. Germline V gene lookup returns CDR1 SNHLY and CDR2 FYNNEI. DNA of the CDR3: TGTGCCAGCACTAAGACAGTAATCGGAAACACCATATATTTT. Translation gives CASTKTVIGNTIYF.

The gene calls are TRBV29-1 and TRBJ1-1; 8 bases are a match to TRBD1. This CDR3 comprises 12 residues. After removal of 5 bases from V and 7 bases from J, the junction contained 6 bases not matched to a gene. Per germline, CDR1 SQVTM and CDR2 ANQGSEA. The CDR3 here is CSVPQGEGEAFF. CDR3 in DNA: TGCAGCGTTCCACAGGGGGAGGGTGAAGCTTTCTTT. The full variable domain, in which reference TRBV29-1 and TRBJ1-1 provide the parts outside the CDR3, is SAVISQKPSRDICQRGTSLTIQCQVDSQVTMMFWYRQQPGQSLTLIATANQGSEATYESGFVIDKFPISRPNLTFSTLTVSNMSPEDSSIYLCSVPQGEGEAFFGQGTRLTVV.

The CDR3 nucleotides are TGTGCCAGCAGCGTAGGAGGGTATAGCAATCAGCCCCAGCATTTT. This codes for CASSVGGYSNQPQHF. V and J are TRBV9 and TRBJ1-5, with no clear D. Germline-derived CDR1 and CDR2 are SGDLS and YYNGEE. The CDR3 length is 15 residues. V shed 0 bases and J shed 0 bases, with 7 bases lying between them.

The gene calls are TRBV2 and TRBJ2-7; tentatively, D is TRBD1 or TRBD2 (5 bases each). CDR3 length: 14 residues. The V gene's germline CDR1 is SNHLY and CDR2 FYNNEI. Trimming left V 6 bases short and J 5 bases short, with 17 bases between. DNA of the CDR3: TGTGCCAGCAGGACCGGGGCTCAAGGCCACGAGCAGTACTTC. It yields the protein CASRTGAQGHEQYF.

This chain uses TRBV5-1 with TRBJ2-1; 9 bases are a match to TRBD1. The CDR3 consists of 16 residues. The germline gives CDR1 SGHRS, CDR2 YFSETQ. The junction had 13 bases not matched to a gene; V was cut back by 4 bases and J by 8 bases. CDR3 sequence: CASSLSRDRVSHEQFF. CDR3 in DNA: TGCGCCAGCAGCCTCTCCCGGGACAGGGTGTCACATGAGCAGTTCTTC. Together with reference TRBV5-1 and TRBJ2-1, the CDR3 gives the full variable domain: KAGVTQTPRYLIKTRGQQVTLSCSPISGHRSVSWYQQTPGQGLQFLFEYFSETQRNKGNFPGRFSGRQFSNSRSEMNVSTLELGDSALYLCASSLSRDRVSHEQFFGPGTRLTVL.

The rearrangement joins TRBV29-1 to TRBJ1-2; tentative D call: TRBD1 (6 bases). Germline V CDR1 and CDR2: SQVTM, ANQGSEA. The CDR3 sequence is 13 residues long. Trimming left V 3 bases short and J 4 bases short, with 12 bases between. This CDR3 reads CSVEGARPYGYTF. The CDR3 nucleotides are TGCAGCGTTGAGGGGGCCCGCCCCTATGGCTACACCTTC.

This chain uses TRBV2 with TRBJ1-1, with 9 positions matching TRBD1. The CDR3 is made up of 15 amino acids. V shed 5 bases and J 5 bases; nucleotides not matched to a gene: 9. Germline CDR1 is SNHLY and CDR2 is FYNNEI. In DNA, the CDR3 is TGTGCCAGCAGTTATCGGACAGGGGTCGGGACTGAAGCTTTCTTT. This translates into CASSYRTGVGTEAFF.

The V gene is TRBV11-3, the J gene TRBJ1-3, with D possibly TRBD1 on 6 matching bases. The germline V gene has CDR1 SGHNT and CDR2 YENEEA. V was clipped by 4 bases and J by 0 bases, with 10 bases between them. CDR3 length: 15 residues. This CDR3 is CASSSTGYSGNTIYF. Here the CDR3 DNA reads TGTGCCAGCAGCTCGACAGGCTACTCTGGAAACACCATATATTTT.

The rearrangement links TRBV2 to TRBJ2-1, with 8 bases identical to TRBD1. Germline CDR1 and CDR2: SNHLY and FYNNEI. CDR3 length equals 15 residues. J gave up 4 bases and V 5 bases, and 7 bases lay outside the gene matches. The CDR3 nucleotides read TGTGCCAGCAGTCGCAGACAGGGGCGATACAATGAGCAGTTCTTC. This encodes CASSRRQGRYNEQFF.

This clone was detected only once. The chain combines TRBV6-6 with TRBJ1-4, with D possibly TRBD1 on 5 matching bases. This CDR3 contains 16 residues. Germline V gives CDR1 MNHNY, CDR2 SVGAGI (reference sequence). The V end was cut by 4 bases, the J end by 5 bases, with 17 bases between. The CDR3 DNA reads as TGTGCCAGCAGTTGGTCAGGGTTCAGTATAAATGAAAAACTGTTTTTT. This codes for CASSWSGFSINEKLFF.